These T cell receptor beta chains were read from a single sample in a study of blood T cell repertoires in COVID-19. Only in-frame clones appear in the TCRdb table, and some are missing; sequencing was by immunoSEQ multiplex PCR. This table holds 100,000 to 120,000 clones, 75% to 85% found once. The sample comprised peripheral blood. These receptors were collected from a woman aged 55 to 70 with acute or convalescent COVID-19. CDR3s include the opening cysteine and the closing phenylalanine or tryptophan. The order of the fields is J gene, clone size, D gene, V gene, CDR3 protein, CDR3 DNA. The D gene is left open where the match is weak. Part of the rows lack a size; the others show once, few, many or a class for expanded clones.

TRBJ2-1 | . | TRBD1 | TRBV5-1 | CASSLSGQGATEQFF | TGCGCCAGCAGCTTATCGGGACAGGGGGCAACTGAGCAGTTCTTC
TRBJ2-1 | . | TRBD1 | TRBV11-3 | CASRPGTGVYEQFF | TGTGCCAGCAGACCCGGGACAGGGGTGTATGAGCAGTTCTTC
TRBJ1-6 | . | . | TRBV6-6 | CASRSSYNSPLHF | TGTGCCAGCAGGAGCTCCTATAATTCACCCCTCCACTTT
TRBJ1-1 | . | TRBD1 | TRBV19 | CASRAQGAGTEAFF | TGTGCCAGTAGGGCACAGGGGGCGGGAACTGAAGCTTTCTTT
TRBJ1-2 | . | . | TRBV4-3 | CASSQDLGARSYTF | TGCGCCAGCAGCCAAGATTTAGGCGCCAGGAGCTACACCTTC
TRBJ2-7 | once | TRBD1 | TRBV3-1/TRBV3-2 | CASSLRDRASEQYF | TGTGCCAGCAGCCTGCGGGACAGGGCTTCCGAGCAGTACTTC
TRBJ2-2 | once | TRBD1 | TRBV7-9 | CASKRPGQGVIGELFF | TGTGCCAGCAAGCGACCGGGACAGGGGGTCATCGGGGAGCTGTTTTTT
TRBJ1-6 | . | . | TRBV4-3 | CASRSVAYGAPLHF | TGCGCCAGCAGATCTGTGGCATACGGAGCACCCCTCCACTTT
TRBJ1-6 | . | . | TRBV5-1 | CASSLDGRTATGNSPLHF | TGCGCCAGCAGCTTAGATGGACGGACAGCCACGGGCAATTCACCCCTCCACTTT
TRBJ1-2 | . | TRBD1 | TRBV24-1 | CATEPGTVDYGYTF | TGTGCCACCGAACCCGGGACAGTGGACTATGGCTACACCTTC
TRBJ2-1 | . | . | TRBV6-5 | CASSFNGVRNEQFF | TGTGCCAGCAGTTTCAACGGGGTGAGGAATGAGCAGTTCTTC
TRBJ2-1 | . | . | TRBV7-3 | CASSLTGDTYNEQFF | TGTGCCAGCAGCTTAACAGGGGACACCTACAATGAGCAGTTCTTC
TRBJ2-7 | . | TRBD1 | TRBV4-2 | CASSPLGTGGDDEQYF | TGTGCCAGCAGCCCCCTGGGGACAGGGGGGGACGACGAGCAGTACTTC
TRBJ2-5 | once | TRBD2 | TRBV10-3 | CAISGKAERRGEETQYF | TGTGCCATCAGTGGGAAAGCAGAACGGCGGGGGGAAGAGACCCAGTACTTC
TRBJ1-2 | few | . | TRBV4-3 | CASSQDREGGGYTF | TGCGCCAGCAGCCAAGATCGGGAGGGAGGCGGCTACACCTTC
TRBJ2-1 | . | TRBD1 | TRBV7-2 | CASSFYGTGERNEQFF | TGTGCCAGCAGCTTCTACGGGACAGGGGAGCGCAATGAGCAGTTCTTC
TRBJ2-1 | . | TRBD2 | TRBV27 | CASTLYSGVTGQFF | TGTGCCAGCACTTTATATAGCGGGGTAACTGGGCAGTTCTTC
TRBJ2-4 | . | . | TRBV7-2 | CASSLAGGRNIQYF | TGTGCCAGCAGCTTAGCGGGGGGGCGGAACATTCAGTACTTC
TRBJ1-1 | . | TRBD1 | TRBV28 | CASSWGTANTEAFF | TGTGCCAGCAGTTGGGGGACAGCGAACACTGAAGCTTTCTTT
TRBJ2-5 | . | TRBD2 | TRBV30 | CAWSAGLAEETQYF | TGTGCCTGGAGTGCCGGACTAGCGGAAGAGACCCAGTACTTC
TRBJ2-5 | . | TRBD2 | TRBV7-2 | CASSLGGGSSGLQETQYF | TGTGCCAGCAGCTTAGGGGGGGGCTCTAGCGGGCTCCAAGAGACCCAGTACTTC
TRBJ1-5 | . | . | TRBV12-3/TRBV12-4 | CASSLWGVQPQHF | TGTGCCAGCAGTTTATGGGGGGTTCAGCCCCAGCATTTT
TRBJ1-1 | . | TRBD1 | TRBV11-2 | CASSGTGGNTEAFF | TGTGCCAGCAGTGGGACAGGGGGTAACACTGAAGCTTTCTTT
TRBJ1-2 | once | . | TRBV2 | CASSDAGAYGYTF | TGTGCCAGCAGTGACGCAGGGGCCTATGGCTACACCTTC
TRBJ2-3 | few | . | TRBV9 | CASSSPSRQADPHTQYF | TGTGCCAGCAGCTCACCCTCCCGTCAGGCCGACCCCCATACGCAGTATTTT
TRBJ2-3 | . | . | TRBV5-1 | CASSLAATRGADTQYF | TGCGCCAGCAGCTTGGCCGCGACTAGAGGAGCAGATACGCAGTATTTT
TRBJ1-6 | . | . | TRBV9 | CASSSGDGNSPLHF | TGTGCCAGCAGCAGCGGGGACGGGAATTCACCCCTCCACTTT
TRBJ1-3 | . | TRBD1 | TRBV6-1 | CASSALKGGTGASGNTIYF | TGTGCCAGCAGTGCCCTGAAAGGGGGGACAGGGGCTTCTGGAAACACCATATATTTT
TRBJ1-2 | . | . | TRBV7-9 | CASSLEFAALGGYTF | TGTGCCAGCAGCTTAGAATTCGCGGCCCTCGGTGGCTACACCTTC
TRBJ2-7 | . | TRBD2 | TRBV5-1 | CASSLVASGGPSVYEQYF | TGCGCCAGCAGCTTGGTGGCTAGCGGGGGACCTTCAGTATACGAGCAGTACTTC
TRBJ1-5 | . | . | TRBV5-1 | CASSPRDQPQHF | TGCGCCAGCAGCCCAAGAGATCAGCCCCAGCATTTT
TRBJ1-1 | . | . | TRBV7-2 | CASSFSGGLNTEAFF | TGTGCCAGCAGCTTCTCGGGAGGGTTGAACACTGAAGCTTTCTTT
TRBJ1-6 | once | TRBD1 | TRBV9 | CASSGQYNSPLHF | TGTGCCAGCTCGGGACAGTATAATTCACCCCTCCACTTT
TRBJ2-2 | . | . | TRBV9 | CASSSSYTGVELFF | TGTGCCAGCAGCTCGTCGTATACCGGGGTTGAGCTGTTTTTT
TRBJ1-4 | . | . | TRBV9 | CASSVEGGIAPFEKLFF | TGTGCCAGCAGCGTAGAGGGAGGGATCGCCCCTTTTGAAAAACTGTTTTTT
TRBJ2-1 | . | TRBD2 | TRBV3-1/TRBV3-2 | CASSLGTSGGCFF | TGTGCCAGCAGCCTCGGGACTAGCGGGGGATGTTTCTTC
TRBJ2-1 | . | TRBD2 | TRBV7-3 | CASSLIPSGVGSYNEQFF | TGTGCCAGCAGCTTAATACCTAGCGGGGTAGGCTCCTACAATGAGCAGTTCTTC
TRBJ2-3 | . | TRBD2 | TRBV24-1 | CATSDQWRGGQTDTQYF | TGTGCCACCAGTGATCAATGGCGGGGGGGCCAGACAGATACGCAGTATTTT
TRBJ2-7 | . | . | TRBV11-2 | CASSFNSHEQYF | TGTGCCAGCAGTTTTAACAGCCACGAGCAGTACTTC
TRBJ1-4 | . | . | TRBV28 | CASTTGAQTNEKLFF | TGTGCCAGCACCACCGGAGCCCAGACTAATGAAAAACTGTTTTTT
TRBJ1-4 | . | TRBD1 | TRBV11-1 | CASRSTGGVDEKLFF | TGTGCCAGCAGGTCGACAGGGGGCGTTGATGAAAAACTGTTTTTT
TRBJ2-3 | . | TRBD2 | TRBV6-8 | CASSYESSGGYTDTQYF | TGTGCCAGCAGTTACGAGTCTAGCGGGGGATACACAGATACGCAGTATTTT
TRBJ1-1 | . | TRBD1 | TRBV5-1 | CASSLVTGGDEAFF | TGCGCCAGCAGCTTGGTAACAGGGGGGGATGAAGCTTTCTTT
TRBJ1-2 | . | . | TRBV28 | CASKGEGYTF | TGTGCCAGCAAGGGAGAGGGCTACACCTTC
TRBJ1-2 | few | . | TRBV27 | CASSLSHRDPYGYTF | TGTGCCAGCAGTTTATCGCACAGGGACCCCTATGGCTACACCTTC
TRBJ2-5 | . | . | TRBV11-2 | CASSLPSQETQYF | TGTGCCAGCAGCCTGCCCAGCCAAGAGACCCAGTACTTC
TRBJ2-1 | . | . | TRBV7-2 | CASSLWSGVVRYEQFF | TGTGCCAGCAGCTTATGGTCGGGGGTGGTCCGTTATGAGCAGTTCTTC
TRBJ1-6 | . | TRBD1 | TRBV30 | CAWSRDRNSPLHF | TGTGCCTGGAGTCGGGACAGAAATTCACCCCTCCACTTT